The T cell receptor beta chain described here comes from a study of beta chain features in type 1 diabetes (dated by TCRdb to about 2018). The study in broad terms: Patients and healthy donors did not differ in mean age, gender distribution, total cell number or subset yield. In the study, recently diagnosed type 1 diabetes patients and matched healthy donors were compared on the TCRB repertoires of their sorted circulating CD4+ T cell subsets. Across all samples, about 110 million sorted cells were examined, and cell number per subset correlated strongly with RNA yield. Regulatory and stem cell-like memory subsets were isolated from only 8 patients and roughly eight healthy donors, whereas naive and central memory subsets came from all 28 donors.

The research as a whole found: Sequencing cDNA rather than genomic DNA could over-represent highly expressing activated cells, although activation and CD3 levels did not differ between groups. At VDJ recombination sites, type 1 diabetes patients had fewer insertions and more deleted nucleotides, which implies abnormalities in thymic rearrangement. Type 1 diabetes patients showed a moderate but significant shortening of TCRB CDR3 length in all four CD4+ subsets. HLA sub-analyses involved small numbers of individuals, so any influence of HLA type on TCRB rearrangement remained unresolved. Naive, central memory and regulatory TCRB repertoires appeared more similar among patients than among healthy donors. Shorter templates might have been favored by PCR, but patient and control samples were amplified and corrected together, so both groups would have been affected equally by any skew.

From the germline V gene (reference sequence), CDR1 is SEHNR and CDR2 is FQNEAQ. Relative to germline, V is missing 3 bases and J is missing 5 bases, with 8 bases of the junction outside any gene match. Inclusive of the bounding cysteine and phenylalanine, the CDR3 is 16 residues long. Only the CDR3 part of the read is kept: 48 bases, read in frame from the first base. About this clone itself: The antigen this receptor binds is unknown. No much larger clone exists at a distance of one base, and base qualities are not known.

From each donor, a single peripheral blood sample of around 120 mL on average was drawn into heparinised tubes. A BD FACSAria II was used to sort naive, central memory, regulatory and stem cell-like memory CD4+ T cells with a panel that included CD45RO, CCR7, CD25, CD127, CD95 and CD27. Purity was above 95% for every sorted population. PBMCs were isolated immediately by Lymphoprep density gradient centrifugation and stained directly without culture. Samples were stained and sorted in pairs, with one healthy donor and one patient per experiment, so that batch effects were minimized. The entire isolated RNA was reverse transcribed using the High Capacity cDNA Reverse Transcription Kit, and thus expressed TCRB transcripts were sequenced. Deep immunoSEQ sequencing was applied to naive, central memory and regulatory T cell samples, giving an average of roughly 3.5 million total reads per sample. After sorted cells were lysed in RLT buffer, RNA was extracted with DNase-treated RNeasy Micro or Mini kits, with the choice depending on cell number. Each cell subset was processed separately to prevent cross-contamination, with patient and healthy donor samples processed together. Using the immunoSEQ multiplex PCR, TCRB sequences were amplified from cDNA into 87-bp fragments spanning the CDR3 region. Sequencing of the amplicons was done on the Illumina HiSeq platform. In the original analysis: Synthetic template baselines were used to correct PCR bias computationally, reads within Hamming distance 2 were collapsed together, and singletons that could not be merged were discarded. Reads were aligned to IMGT to assign V, D and J genes, CDR3 length, and insertions or deletions at six rearrangement sites. Clonotype counts were normalized to sorted cell number within each subset before computing true diversity and Gini coefficients with the tcR R package. Repertoire sharing was quantified using the overlap coefficient calculated on TCRB nucleotide sequences. TCRdb limited this immuneACCESS table to in-frame rearrangements with V and J called. A share of clones is missing; checked studies link under half to unresolved V genes, and the rest is unexplained. V and J calls plus clone size are reproduced from that table; the DNA served to infer D and trimming. The sample table records fewer than 200,000 clones; around 10% of these occur just once. The top ten clones comprise more than 0.4% of the sample.

The specimen sequenced was central memory CD4+ T cells from blood. The sequence was collected from a young man with type 1 diabetes. The V and J genes are TRBV7-9 and TRBJ2-2, with 8 bases matching TRBD2. The nucleotides are TGTGCCAGCAGCTTCCCTCGGACTAGCATTACCGGGGAGCTGTTTTTT. Translation gives CASSFPRTSITGELFF. Outside the CDR3, residues come from the reference TRBV7-9 and TRBJ2-2 proteins, so the full variable domain is: DTGVSQNPRHKITKRGQNVTFRCDPISEHNRLYWYRQTLGQGPEFLTYFQNEAQLEKSRLLSDRFSAERPKGSFSTLEIQRTEQGDSAMYLCASSFPRTSITGELFFGEGSRLTVL.